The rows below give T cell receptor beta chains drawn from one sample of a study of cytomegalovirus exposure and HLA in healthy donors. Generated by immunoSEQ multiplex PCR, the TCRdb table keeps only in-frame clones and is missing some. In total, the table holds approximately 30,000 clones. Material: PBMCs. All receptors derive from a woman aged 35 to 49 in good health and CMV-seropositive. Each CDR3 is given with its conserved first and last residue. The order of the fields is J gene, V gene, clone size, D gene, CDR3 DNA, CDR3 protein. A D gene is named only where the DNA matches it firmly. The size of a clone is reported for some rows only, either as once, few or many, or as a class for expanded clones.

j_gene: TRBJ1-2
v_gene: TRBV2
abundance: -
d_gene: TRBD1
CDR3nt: TGTGCCAAACGTGGACAGGGGGCATTGGATGGCTACACCTTC
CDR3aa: CAKRGQGALDGYTF

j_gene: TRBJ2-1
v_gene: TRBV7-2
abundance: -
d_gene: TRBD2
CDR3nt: TGTGCCAGCAGCTTATTCTTAGGCGGGAGGACGAATGAGCAGTTCTTC
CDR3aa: CASSLFLGGRTNEQFF

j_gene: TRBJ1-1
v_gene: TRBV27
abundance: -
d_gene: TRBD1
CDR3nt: TGTGCCAGCAGTTTCGACAGGGACTCTGAAGCTTTCTTT
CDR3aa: CASSFDRDSEAFF

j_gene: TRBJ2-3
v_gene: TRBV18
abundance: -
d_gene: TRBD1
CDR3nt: TGTGCCAGCTCACCACAGGGGGCGAAATACACAGATACGCAGTATTTT
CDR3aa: CASSPQGAKYTDTQYF

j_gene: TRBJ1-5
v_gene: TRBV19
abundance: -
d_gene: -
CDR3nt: TGTGCCAGTAGTATCGGGCGGGGAAGCGGATCCCAGCCCCAGCATTTT
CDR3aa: CASSIGRGSGSQPQHF

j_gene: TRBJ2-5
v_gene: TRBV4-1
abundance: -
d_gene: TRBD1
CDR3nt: TGCGCCAGCAGCCAAGGGACAGGCCAAGAGACCCAGTACTTC
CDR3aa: CASSQGTGQETQYF

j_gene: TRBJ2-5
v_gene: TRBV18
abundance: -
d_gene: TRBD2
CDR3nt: TGTGCCAGCTCACTAAGTCCGGGACTAGGGCGGGAGACCCAGTACTTC
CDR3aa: CASSLSPGLGRETQYF

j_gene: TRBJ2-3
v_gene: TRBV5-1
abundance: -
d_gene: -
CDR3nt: TGCGCCAGCAGCTTGGCGGGGGTCATCGCAGATACGCAGTATTTT
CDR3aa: CASSLAGVIADTQYF

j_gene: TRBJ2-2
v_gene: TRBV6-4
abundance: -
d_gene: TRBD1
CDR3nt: TGTGCCAGCAGGCAAGACAGGGGCAACACCGGGGAGCTGTTTTTT
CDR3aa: CASRQDRGNTGELFF

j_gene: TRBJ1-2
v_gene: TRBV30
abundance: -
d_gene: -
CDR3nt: TGTGCCTGGAGACAGGAGAGTGGCTACACCTTC
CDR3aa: CAWRQESGYTF

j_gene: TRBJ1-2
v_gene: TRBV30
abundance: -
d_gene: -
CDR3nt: TGTGCCTGGTCCCAGGGTAGCTATGGCTACACCTTC
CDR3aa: CAWSQGSYGYTF

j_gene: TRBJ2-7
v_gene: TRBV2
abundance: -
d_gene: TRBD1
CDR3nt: TGTGCCATCATCCTGTGGGACAGGGGCATCTACGAGCAGTACTTC
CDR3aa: CAIILWDRGIYEQYF

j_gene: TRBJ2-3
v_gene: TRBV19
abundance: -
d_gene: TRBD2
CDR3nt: TGTGCCAGTAGGAGTTTGCTAGCGGGAGGCACGCAGTATTTT
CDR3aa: CASRSLLAGGTQYF

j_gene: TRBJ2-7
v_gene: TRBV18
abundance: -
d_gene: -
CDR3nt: TGTGCCAGCTCACCGAGACAGGTTTCTGCCTACGAGCAGTACTTC
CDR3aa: CASSPRQVSAYEQYF

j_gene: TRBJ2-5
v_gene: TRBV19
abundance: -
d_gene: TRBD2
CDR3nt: TGTGCCAGTAGTCTAGCGGGGGGGCCGTGGGAGACCCAGTACTTC
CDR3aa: CASSLAGGPWETQYF

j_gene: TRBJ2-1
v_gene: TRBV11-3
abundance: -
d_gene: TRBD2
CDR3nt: TGTGCCAGCAGCTCACTAGCGGGAGGGAGCTCCTACAATGAGCAGTTCTTC
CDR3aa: CASSSLAGGSSYNEQFF

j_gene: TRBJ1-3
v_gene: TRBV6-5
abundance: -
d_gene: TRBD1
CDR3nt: TGTGCCAGCAGACACCGACAGGGTTCTGGAAACACCATATATTTT
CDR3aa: CASRHRQGSGNTIYF

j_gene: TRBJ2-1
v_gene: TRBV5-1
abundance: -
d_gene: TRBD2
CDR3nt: TGCGCCAGCAGCCTGCGGACTAGCGGGGCCAATGAGCAGTTCTTC
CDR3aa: CASSLRTSGANEQFF

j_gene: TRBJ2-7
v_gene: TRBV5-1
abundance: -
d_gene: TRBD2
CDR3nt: TGCGCCAGCACTAGCGGGGTAGACTACGAGCAGTACTTC
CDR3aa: CASTSGVDYEQYF

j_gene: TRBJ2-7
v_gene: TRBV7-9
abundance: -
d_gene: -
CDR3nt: TGTGCCAGCAGCTTAGAGGGGTTTAGCTACGAGCAGTACTTC
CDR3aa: CASSLEGFSYEQYF

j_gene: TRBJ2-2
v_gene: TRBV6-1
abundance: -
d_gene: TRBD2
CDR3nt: TGTGCCAGCAAGGGACTAGCGGGACCGGACGGGGAGCTGTTTTTT
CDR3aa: CASKGLAGPDGELFF

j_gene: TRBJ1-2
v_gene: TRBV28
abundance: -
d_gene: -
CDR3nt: TGTGCCAGCAGTTTAGGGGCAAGGGTAGGGGGCTACACCTTC
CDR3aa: CASSLGARVGGYTF

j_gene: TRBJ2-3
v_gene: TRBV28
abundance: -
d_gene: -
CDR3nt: TGTGCCAGCAGTTTTCCAGGCGCAGATACGCAGTATTTT
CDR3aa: CASSFPGADTQYF

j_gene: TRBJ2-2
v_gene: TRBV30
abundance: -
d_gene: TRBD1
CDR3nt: TGTGCCTGGAGTCGACTTACAGGGGTAGGGGAGCTGTTTTTT
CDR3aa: CAWSRLTGVGELFF

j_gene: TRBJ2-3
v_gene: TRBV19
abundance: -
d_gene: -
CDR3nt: TGTGCCAGTAGTAAGGGGGCGGGACAGCCAGATACGCAGTATTTT
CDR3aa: CASSKGAGQPDTQYF

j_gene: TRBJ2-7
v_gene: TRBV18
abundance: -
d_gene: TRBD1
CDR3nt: TGTGCCAGCTCAGGCCCCGGGACAGGGAGCTCCTACGAGCAGTACTTC
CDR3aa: CASSGPGTGSSYEQYF

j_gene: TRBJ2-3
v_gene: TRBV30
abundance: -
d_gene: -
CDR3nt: TGTGCCTGGAGTTGGCGGATGGATACGCAGTATTTT
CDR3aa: CAWSWRMDTQYF

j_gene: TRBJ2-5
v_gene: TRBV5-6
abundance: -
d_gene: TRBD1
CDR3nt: TGTGCCAGCAGCTTCCCCCCCTCAGGGGGCAGGGAGACCCAGTACTTC
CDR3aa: CASSFPPSGGRETQYF

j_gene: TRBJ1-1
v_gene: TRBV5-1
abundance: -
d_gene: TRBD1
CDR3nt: TGCGCCAGCAGCTTGGGAAGGAACAGGGGGAACACTGAAGCTTTCTTT
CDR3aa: CASSLGRNRGNTEAFF

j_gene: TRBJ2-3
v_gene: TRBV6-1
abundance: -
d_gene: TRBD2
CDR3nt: TGTGCCAGCAGTGAATGGGCTAGCGGTGGCACAGATACGCAGTATTTT
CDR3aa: CASSEWASGGTDTQYF

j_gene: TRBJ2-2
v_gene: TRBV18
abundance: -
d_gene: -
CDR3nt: TGTGCCAGCTCACCCTCTAGGAACACCGGGGAGCTGTTTTTT
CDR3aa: CASSPSRNTGELFF

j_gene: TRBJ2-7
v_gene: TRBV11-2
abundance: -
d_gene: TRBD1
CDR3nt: TGTGCCAGCAGCTCGGGACAGGGCGAGCAGTACTTC
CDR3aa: CASSSGQGEQYF

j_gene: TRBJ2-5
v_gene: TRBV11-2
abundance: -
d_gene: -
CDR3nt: TGTGCCAGCAGTTCCAGGGAGACCCAGTACTTC
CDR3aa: CASSSRETQYF

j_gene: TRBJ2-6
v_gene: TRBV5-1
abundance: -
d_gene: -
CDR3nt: TGCGCCAGCAGCGAAGGGGGCTCTGGGGCCAACGTCCTGACTTTC
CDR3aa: CASSEGGSGANVLTF

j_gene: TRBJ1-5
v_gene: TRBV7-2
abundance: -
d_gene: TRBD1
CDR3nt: TGTGCCAGCAGCGTAACCCCGCAGGGGGCTCGCAATCAGCCCCAGCATTTT
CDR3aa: CASSVTPQGARNQPQHF

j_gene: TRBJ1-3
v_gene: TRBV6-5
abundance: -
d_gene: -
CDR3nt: TGTGCCAGCAGTTTAGGGGGATTGCGTGGAAACACCATATATTTT
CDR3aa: CASSLGGLRGNTIYF

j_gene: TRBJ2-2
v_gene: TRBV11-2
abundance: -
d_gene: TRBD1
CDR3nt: TGTGCCAGCAGCCAGTTCGCAGGGGGCATTGTCGGGGAGCTGTTTTTT
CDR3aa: CASSQFAGGIVGELFF

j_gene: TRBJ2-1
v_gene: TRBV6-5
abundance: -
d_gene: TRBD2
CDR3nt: TGTGCCAGCAGTCCTAGCGGGGGGCCCTACAATGAGCAGTTCTTC
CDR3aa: CASSPSGGPYNEQFF

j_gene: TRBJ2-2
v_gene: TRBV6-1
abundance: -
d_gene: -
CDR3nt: TGTGCCAGCAGTGAAGCGAACTTGATAGCCGGGGAGCTGTTTTTT
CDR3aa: CASSEANLIAGELFF

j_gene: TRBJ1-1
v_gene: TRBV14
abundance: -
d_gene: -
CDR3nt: TGTGCCAGCAGTGAACAGGGTAACACTGAAGCTTTCTTT
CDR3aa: CASSEQGNTEAFF

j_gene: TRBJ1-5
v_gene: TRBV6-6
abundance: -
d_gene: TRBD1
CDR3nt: TGTGCCAGCTCCGCCGGGACAGGGGGGTATCAGCCCCAGCATTTT
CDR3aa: CASSAGTGGYQPQHF

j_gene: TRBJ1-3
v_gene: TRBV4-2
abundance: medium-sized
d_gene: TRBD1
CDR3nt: TGTGCCAGCAGCCAAGGACAGGGGGAAGGAAACACCATATATTTT
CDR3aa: CASSQGQGEGNTIYF

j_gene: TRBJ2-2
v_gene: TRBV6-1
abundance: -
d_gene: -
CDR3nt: TGTGCCAGCAGTGATAAGCCGACGAACACCGGGGAGCTGTTTTTT
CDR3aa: CASSDKPTNTGELFF

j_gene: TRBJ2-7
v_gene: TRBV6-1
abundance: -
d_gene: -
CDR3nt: TGTGCCAGCAGGCCGGGGGATTGGGCTACCTACGAGCAGTACTTC
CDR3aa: CASRPGDWATYEQYF

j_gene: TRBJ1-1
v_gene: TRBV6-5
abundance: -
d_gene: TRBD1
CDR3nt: TGTGCCAGCAGTTATATTGGGACAGGGGCCGGTCTCGTAGCTTTCTTT
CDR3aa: CASSYIGTGAGLVAFF

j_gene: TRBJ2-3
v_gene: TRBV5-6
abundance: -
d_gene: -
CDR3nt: TGTGCCAGCAGCTGGGGACTCGACATCGGGAACACAGATACGCAGTATTTT
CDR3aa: CASSWGLDIGNTDTQYF

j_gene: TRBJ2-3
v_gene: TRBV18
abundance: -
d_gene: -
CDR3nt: TGTGCCAGCTCACCAACGGGCACAGATACGCAGTATTTT
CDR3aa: CASSPTGTDTQYF

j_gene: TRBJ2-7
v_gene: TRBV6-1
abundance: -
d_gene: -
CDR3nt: TGTGCCAGCAGTGAACAGGGCCAGACTGGGAGGTACGAGCAGTACTTC
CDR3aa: CASSEQGQTGRYEQYF

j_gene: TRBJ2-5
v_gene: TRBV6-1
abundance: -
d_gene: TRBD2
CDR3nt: TGTGCCAGCAGTGAACTAGCGGGAGGGCCACAAGAGACCCAGTACTTC
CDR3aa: CASSELAGGPQETQYF

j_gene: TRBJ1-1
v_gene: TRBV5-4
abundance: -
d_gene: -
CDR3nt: TGTGCCAGCAGCTTGCACGGAGAGGACACTGAAGCTTTCTTT
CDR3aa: CASSLHGEDTEAFF

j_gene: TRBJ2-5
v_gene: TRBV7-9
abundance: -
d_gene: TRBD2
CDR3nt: TGTGCCAGCAGCTTAGGAGAGGGAGGGCCCCAAGAGACCCAGTACTTC
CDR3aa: CASSLGEGGPQETQYF

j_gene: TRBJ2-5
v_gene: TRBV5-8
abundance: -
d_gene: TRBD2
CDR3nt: TGTGCCAGCAGCTGGAGGGGCGGGGGTGGCCAAGAGACCCAGTACTTC
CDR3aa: CASSWRGGGGQETQYF

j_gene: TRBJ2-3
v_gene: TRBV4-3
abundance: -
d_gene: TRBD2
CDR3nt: TGCGCCAGCAGCCAAATAGCGGGAGGCTCGGATACGCAGTATTTT
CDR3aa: CASSQIAGGSDTQYF

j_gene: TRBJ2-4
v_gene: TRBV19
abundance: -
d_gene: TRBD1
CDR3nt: TGTGCCAGTAGTAGGGGACAGGGTGGAGGCATTCAGTACTTC
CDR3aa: CASSRGQGGGIQYF

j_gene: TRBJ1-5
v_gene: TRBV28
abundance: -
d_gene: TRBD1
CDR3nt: TGTGCCAGCAGTGCGACAGGGTTTGGTCAGCCCCAGCATTTT
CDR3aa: CASSATGFGQPQHF